A single sample gave rise to the 13 T cell receptor beta chains below, sequenced in a study of graft-versus-host responses after intestinal transplantation. No antigen has been identified for these receptors. TCRdb keeps only in-frame clones here, not all; method: immunoSEQ multiplex PCR. Among about 82,000 clones listed, 90% to 95% were seen once. The material was unstimulated CD4+ T cells sorted from spleen or lymph node cells, obtained before intestinal transplant. Every receptor here comes from a human donor who received an intestinal transplant.

CDR3 DNA: TGTGCCAGCAGTTTAGAAGGGGGGGGGCATACTTACGAGCAGTACTTC. It encodes CASSLEGGGHTYEQYF. The rearrangement links TRBV6-5 to TRBJ2-7; a weak D match, TRBD2 (7 bases). Germline V gene sequence: CDR1 MNHEY, CDR2 SVGAGI. CDR3 size: 16 residues. V lost 4 bases, J lost 4 bases, and 20 bases lay in between.

The V and J genes are TRBV5-6 and TRBJ2-1; TRBD2 matches at 8 bases. Germline V lookup: CDR1 SGHDT, CDR2 YYEEEE. The V and J ends lost 0 bases and 6 bases, in that order; junction bases with no gene match: 5. The CDR3 has 15 amino acids. CDR3 bases: TGTGCCAGCAGCTTGGGTCTAGCGGGTAGCAATGAGCAGTTCTTC. This encodes CASSLGLAGSNEQFF.

This clone was detected only a few times. The V and J genes are TRBV2 and TRBJ1-4, with D perhaps TRBD1 (6 bases). The CDR3 runs to 13 residues. Trimming left V 5 bases short and J 12 bases short, with 16 bases between. Germline assignment: CDR1 SNHLY and CDR2 FYNNEI. In DNA form, the CDR3 reads TGTGCCAGCAGTCAACGGGACATATATCAACTGTTTTTT. The encoded protein is CASSQRDIYQLFF.

The V call is TRBV29-1, the J call TRBJ1-1; possibly TRBD1 for D (5 bases). This CDR3 region has 13 residues. Germline lookup yields CDR1 SQVTM and CDR2 ANQGSEA. Trimming took 6 bases from V and 1 from J, leaving 12 bases between them. DNA of the CDR3: TGCAGCGTCGACAGTCCCTCGAACACTGAAGCTTTCTTT. Translating gives CSVDSPSNTEAFF.

The gene calls are TRBV7-9 and TRBJ1-4; 8 positions match TRBD1. The germline CDR1 and CDR2 sequences are SEHNR and FQNEAQ (reference sequence). The CDR3 is 15 amino acids. V dropped 6 bases and J dropped 8; count of bases not matched to a gene: 11. The chain's CDR3 is CASSFTGGGEEKLFF. The CDR3 DNA sequence: TGTGCCAGCAGTTTTACAGGGGGAGGAGAGGAAAAACTGTTTTTT.

This clone was counted a single time. The chain uses TRBV15 and TRBJ1-6; 8 positions match TRBD1. Germline V gene data show CDR1 as LNHNV and CDR2 as YYDKDF (reference sequence). Trimming at V came to 0 bases and at J to 8 bases, leaving 3 bases not matched to a gene. The CDR3 totals 15 residues. This CDR3 is CATSRDNRGDSPLHF. As DNA, the CDR3 is TGTGCCACCAGCAGAGATAACAGGGGGGATTCACCCCTCCACTTT.

The CDR3 is CASSLVGTGSRPNYGYTF. Written as DNA, the CDR3 is TGTGCCAGCAGCTTAGTGGGGACAGGGAGCCGCCCTAACTATGGCTACACCTTC. This chain links TRBV7-8 with TRBJ1-2, with 9 bases identical to TRBD1. J gave up 0 bases and V 1 base, and 9 bases lay outside the gene matches. This CDR3 region has 18 residues. Germline V CDR1 and CDR2: SGHVS, FQNEAQ.

The V gene is TRBV6-5, the J gene TRBJ2-7; TRBD1 aligns across 11 bases. Looked up from germline, CDR1 is MNHEY and CDR2 is SVGAGI. This CDR3 has 15 residues. V was pared by 2 bases and J by 3 bases, with 3 bases of the junction left unmatched. CDR3 sequence reads: CASSYGTGGFYEQYF. The CDR3, as DNA: TGTGCCAGCAGTTACGGGACAGGGGGATTCTACGAGCAGTACTTC.

The chain employs TRBV9 and TRBJ1-2; 7 bases fit TRBD1. This CDR3 has 13 residues. Germline trimming cut 3 bases from V and 8 bases from J; bases unmatched to any gene: 7. Germline V gene sequence: CDR1 SGDLS, CDR2 YYNGEE. The CDR3 protein is CASSEGAGWGYTF. The CDR3 DNA sequence: TGTGCCAGCAGCGAGGGGGCAGGGTGGGGCTACACCTTC.

This rearrangement joins TRBV27 to TRBJ2-1; 11 nucleotides line up with TRBD1. The V gene's germline CDR1 is MNHEY and CDR2 SMNVEV (reference sequence). Unmatched junction bases numbered 3, after V lost 6 bases and J lost 8 bases. The CDR3 is 13 amino acids. The CDR3 loop reads CASRRTGGDEQFF. CDR3 coding DNA: TGTGCCAGCAGAAGGACAGGGGGCGATGAGCAGTTCTTC.

Regarding this clone: The junction differs from germline at one of its ends, possibly a read error. The V and J genes are TRBV6-5 and TRBJ1-6; no clear D. This CDR3 has 13 residues. Per germline, CDR1 MNHEY and CDR2 SVGAGI. DNA for the CDR3: TGTGTCAGCAGTCACGTCAGGAATTCACCCCTCCACTTT. Its protein product is CVSSHVRNSPLHF.

The chain has TRBV30 and TRBJ1-4; 8 bases are shared with TRBD1. Germline-derived CDR1 and CDR2 are GTSNPN and SVGIG (reference sequence). V shed 3 bases and J 3 bases; nucleotides not matched to a gene: 3. The CDR3 is 14 residues long. CDR3 nucleotide sequence: TGTGCCTGGAGGAGGGACAGGTCTAATGAAAAACTGTTTTTT. The encoded protein is CAWRRDRSNEKLFF.

This chain uses TRBV29-1 with TRBJ2-1; 10 bases match TRBD1. The germline CDR1 and CDR2 sequences are SQVTM and ANQGSEA. With 6 bases clipped from V and 3 bases from J, the junction kept 5 bases outside the gene matches. The CDR3 spans 14 residues. CDR3 region: CSVTGTGDYNEQFF. In DNA, the CDR3 is TGCAGCGTCACCGGGACAGGGGACTACAATGAGCAGTTCTTC.